Listed below are T cell receptor beta chains from one sample, sequenced in a study of blood T cell repertoires in COVID-19. Method: immunoSEQ multiplex PCR; TCRdb's copy keeps in-frame clones and lacks some. The table shows approximately 82,000 clones, with approximately 80% occurring only once. The sequencing input was peripheral blood. The receptor set was obtained from a woman in her 70s with active or convalescent COVID-19. Each CDR3 is given without its conserved first and last residue.

>TRBJ2-7|TRBV6-2/TRBV6-3
ASSYRGVLGSEQY
>TRBJ1-2|TRBV7-2
ASSTPGGNGYT
>TRBJ2-3|TRBV5-1
ASSLGTGTDTQY
>TRBJ2-2|TRBV4-2
ASSQGGAGTGELF
>TRBJ2-6|TRBV10-3
ASSTSTSGANVLT
>TRBJ1-5|TRBV6-6
ASRGGRDPTGQPQH
>TRBJ2-3|TRBV18
ASSTLAGTRTDTQY
>TRBJ2-3|TRBV6-5
ASSYSSSTDTQY
>TRBJ1-3|TRBV7-9
ASSYDTSGNTIY
>TRBJ2-5|TRBV6-5
ASSTGSETQY
>TRBJ2-3|TRBV24-1
ATSDAMRGQY
>TRBJ2-1|TRBV3-1/TRBV3-2
ASSQANSPYNEQF
>TRBJ1-2|TRBV28
ASSLGTP
>TRBJ1-1|TRBV3-1/TRBV3-2
ASSQVSGYTEAF
>TRBJ1-3|TRBV27
ASSLSRDRGNTIY
>TRBJ2-7|TRBV6-5
ASSSNIPTRGEQY
>TRBJ1-4|TRBV5-1
ASSPQGASEKLF
>TRBJ1-2|TRBV6-1
ASSEEGGYT
>TRBJ2-2|TRBV11-2
ASSGGQLGTGELF
>TRBJ2-1|TRBV13
ASSPRDNMGNEQF
>TRBJ2-7|TRBV7-9
ASSLTTDRSYEQY
>TRBJ1-5|TRBV7-2
ASSLAGRSNQPQH
>TRBJ2-7|TRBV9
ASSVAEAPSYEQY
>TRBJ1-2|TRBV5-6
ASSSGTGANYGYT
>TRBJ1-4|TRBV19
ASSIGGLTNEKLF
>TRBJ1-1|TRBV6-2/TRBV6-3
ASSYQGETEAF
>TRBJ2-3|TRBV7-2
ASSSQTAMTTDTQY
>TRBJ1-5|TRBV19
ASSPGGGQPQH
>TRBJ2-7|TRBV7-2
ASTFSRQGTYEQY
>TRBJ1-2|TRBV3-1/TRBV3-2
ASSPVLLISANYGYT
>TRBJ2-5|TRBV29-1
SGTGIQETQY
>TRBJ2-7|TRBV4-1
ASSQDSSREQY
>TRBJ1-6|TRBV21-1
ASSTGSDRGLGPASYSPLH